This passage covers 10 T cell receptor beta chains from one sample sequenced in a study of cytomegalovirus exposure and HLA in healthy donors. The PCR made use of 60 Vbeta and 13 Jbeta primers. Repertoires were generated with immunoSEQ multiplex PCR, while TCRdb's copy carries only in-frame clones and drops some. The sample contains some 97,000 clones, roughly 70% of which appear only once. Sequenced sample: PBMCs. These TCRs come from a woman younger than 30 in good health and CMV-seropositive.

The chain uses TRBV6-1 and TRBJ2-1; D perhaps matches TRBD2 (6 bases). The V and J ends lost 3 bases and 3 bases respectively, with 9 bases between them. This CDR3 is built from 14 residues. Germline loops: CDR1 MNHNS, CDR2 SASEGT. The CDR3 reads CASSEGTHYNEQFF. The CDR3 nucleotides read TGTGCCAGCAGTGAGGGGACTCACTACAATGAGCAGTTCTTC.

The CDR3 sequence is CASSQQGNEQFF. The CDR3 region has the DNA TGTGCCAGCAGCCAACAGGGCAATGAGCAGTTCTTC. This chain uses TRBV14 with TRBJ2-1; possibly TRBD1 for D (5 bases). Germline V gives CDR1 SGHDN, CDR2 FVKESK. The V end lost 2 bases, the J end lost 6 bases, and 5 bases lay between the germline ends. The CDR3 contains 12 residues.

The chain recombines TRBV28 with TRBJ2-7, with 9 nucleotides matching TRBD1. Germline V CDR1 and CDR2: MDHEN, SYDVKM. The CDR3 sequence is 14 residues long. V lost 2 bases to trimming and J lost 5 bases; unmatched junction nucleotides: 4. CDR3 coding DNA: TGTGCCAGCAGTTTAGGGACAGGGATCAACGAGCAGTACTTC. Its translation: CASSLGTGINEQYF. The complete variable domain, with remaining parts taken from reference TRBV28 and TRBJ2-7, reads DVKVTQSSRYLVKRTGEKVFLECVQDMDHENMFWYRQDPGLGLRLIYFSYDVKMKEKGDIPEGYSVSREKKERFSLILESASTNQTSMYLCASSLGTGINEQYFGPGTRLTVT.

This CDR3 reads CASSQVTDSAEQYF. The CDR3 DNA reads as TGCGCCAGCAGCCAAGTGACCGACTCGGCTGAGCAGTACTTC. The genes are TRBV4-3 and TRBJ2-7; D gene uncertain. Germline-derived CDR1 and CDR2 are LGHNA and YSLEER. CDR3 length equals 14 residues. Trimming removed 1 base at V and 7 bases at J, with 14 bases between.

The chain recombines TRBV7-9 with TRBJ2-5; 11 nucleotides agree with TRBD1. The V and J ends lost 5 bases and 5 bases, in that order; junction bases with no gene match: 10. This CDR3 is built from 16 residues. Germline CDR1 reads SEHNR; CDR2 reads FQNEAQ (reference sequence). The CDR3 spells CASSLLGQGAGETQYF. As DNA, the CDR3 is TGTGCCAGCAGCCTCCTCGGACAGGGGGCGGGGGAGACCCAGTACTTC.

The chain employs TRBV28 and TRBJ2-7; TRBD2 matches 8 bases. Germline CDR1 is MDHEN and CDR2 is SYDVKM. J gave up 4 bases and V 6 bases, and 2 bases lay outside the gene matches. CDR3 length: 12 amino acids. The CDR3 sequence: CASSREGYEQYF. CDR3 nucleotide sequence: TGTGCCAGCAGCCGGGAGGGGTACGAGCAGTACTTC. Together with reference TRBV28 and TRBJ2-7, the CDR3 gives the full variable domain: DVKVTQSSRYLVKRTGEKVFLECVQDMDHENMFWYRQDPGLGLRLIYFSYDVKMKEKGDIPEGYSVSREKKERFSLILESASTNQTSMYLCASSREGYEQYFGPGTRLTVT.

V and J are TRBV7-6 and TRBJ2-7, with 7 bases fitting TRBD2. J gave up 1 base and V 4 bases, and 7 bases lay outside the gene matches. The CDR3 loop spans 15 amino acids. The germline CDR1 and CDR2 sequences are SGHVS and FNYEAQ. In DNA form, the CDR3 reads TGTGCCAGCAGCTGGGGGGGACTACCTTCCTACGAGCAGTACTTC. Encoded protein: CASSWGGLPSYEQYF.

This clone was counted a few times. The chain employs TRBV27 and TRBJ2-7; TRBD2 matches at 8 bases. The junction had 2 bases not matched to a gene; V was cut back by 4 bases and J by 3 bases. This CDR3 region has 13 residues. From germline, CDR1 is MNHEY and CDR2 SMNVEV (reference sequence). CDR3 sequence (DNA): TGTGCCAGCAGTTCGGGACTAGACTACGAGCAGTACTTC. Protein sequence: CASSSGLDYEQYF.

This rearrangement joins TRBV29-1 to TRBJ2-3; 8 nucleotides agree with TRBD2. The V and J ends lost 2 bases and 5 bases, in that order; junction bases with no gene match: 6. The length of the CDR3 is 14 residues. The germline CDR1 and CDR2 sequences are SQVTM and ANQGSEA. The DNA for the CDR3 is TGCAGCGTTGAATTTAGCGGGATTGAAGATACGCAGTATTTT. The encoded protein is CSVEFSGIEDTQYF.

This chain uses TRBV10-3 with TRBJ1-5, with 8 bases matching TRBD1. Germline V gives CDR1 ENHRY, CDR2 SYGVKD. V was clipped by 6 bases and J by 2 bases; unmatched bases: 3. The CDR3 consists of 14 residues. CDR3: CAIRDRDGNQPQHF. The CDR3 nucleotides are TGTGCCATCAGGGACAGGGATGGCAATCAGCCCCAGCATTTT.